Below, 5 T cell receptor beta chains from the same sample are listed, as sequenced in a study of blood T cell repertoires in COVID-19. TCRdb's copy holds only in-frame clones and misses some; the assay was immunoSEQ multiplex PCR. There are 95,000 to 100,000 clones in the sample; about four fifths occur only once, and 15% to 20% lies in the top ten. Specimen: peripheral blood. The receptors come from a woman of 80 years or more with active or convalescent COVID-19.

The chain uses TRBV5-1 and TRBJ1-2, with TRBD1 matching over 9 bases. The junction had 4 bases not matched to a gene; V was cut back by 0 bases and J by 4 bases. The CDR3 sequence is 15 residues long. CDR1 and CDR2 (germline): SGHRS, YFSETQ. CDR3 loop: CASSLAEGQGYGYTF. The CDR3 DNA sequence: TGCGCCAGCAGCTTGGCGGAGGGACAGGGCTATGGCTACACCTTC.

This chain joins TRBV28 and TRBJ2-2; a possible D gene is TRBD2 (5 bases). This CDR3 spans 14 amino acids. Trimming took off 8 bases at V and 6 bases at J, with 16 bases between the two ends. Germline CDR1 MDHEN, CDR2 SYDVKM. The CDR3 region is CASGGPTRAGELFF. The CDR3 region has the DNA TGTGCCAGCGGCGGACCAACGAGGGCCGGGGAGCTGTTTTTT.

The CDR3 sequence is CASTPRGGLYNEQFF. The CDR3 bases are TGTGCCAGCACCCCCCGGGGGGGTCTCTACAATGAGCAGTTCTTC. The chain is built from TRBV28 and TRBJ2-1, with 8 bases that match TRBD2. The trim removed 7 bases at V and 3 bases at J, leaving 8 bases unmatched. CDR3 length: 15 residues. CDR1 and CDR2 from the germline V gene are MDHEN and SYDVKM.

V and J are TRBV4-3 and TRBJ2-5, with TRBD2 identical over 11 bases. Germline-derived CDR1 and CDR2 are LGHNA and YSLEER. This CDR3 has 19 amino acids. With 0 bases clipped from V and 8 bases from J, the junction kept 17 bases outside the gene matches. CDR3 nucleotide sequence: TGCGCCAGCAGCCAAGACCCCCCTCCACTAGCGGGAGAGGTAAGAACCCAGTACTTC. This gives the protein CASSQDPPPLAGEVRTQYF.

The chain couples TRBV7-2 to TRBJ1-1; D unresolved. V gave up 0 bases and J gave up 5 bases, with 7 bases separating them. CDR1 and CDR2 (germline): SGHTA, FQGNSA. This CDR3 region has 13 residues. For the CDR3, the DNA is TGTGCCAGCAGCTTAGCCCCCGGTACTGAAGCTTTCTTT. This sequence encodes CASSLAPGTEAFF.